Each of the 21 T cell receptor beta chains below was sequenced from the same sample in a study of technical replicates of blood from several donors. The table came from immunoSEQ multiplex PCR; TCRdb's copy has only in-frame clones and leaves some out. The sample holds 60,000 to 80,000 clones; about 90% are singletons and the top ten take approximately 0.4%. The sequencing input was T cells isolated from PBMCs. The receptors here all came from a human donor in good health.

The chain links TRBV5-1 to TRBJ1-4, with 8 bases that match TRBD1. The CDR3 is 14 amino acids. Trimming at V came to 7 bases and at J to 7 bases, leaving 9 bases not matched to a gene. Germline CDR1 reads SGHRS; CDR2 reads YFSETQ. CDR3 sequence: CASSNTGGSEKLFF. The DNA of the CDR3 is TGCGCCAGCTCGAACACAGGGGGAAGTGAAAAACTGTTTTTT.

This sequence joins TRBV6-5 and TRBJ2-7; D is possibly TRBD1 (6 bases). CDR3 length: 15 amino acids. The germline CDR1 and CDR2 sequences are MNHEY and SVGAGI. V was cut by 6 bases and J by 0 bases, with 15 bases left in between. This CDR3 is CASSYSDRYSYEQYF. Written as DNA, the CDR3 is TGTGCCAGCAGCTATTCGGACAGATACTCCTACGAGCAGTACTTC.

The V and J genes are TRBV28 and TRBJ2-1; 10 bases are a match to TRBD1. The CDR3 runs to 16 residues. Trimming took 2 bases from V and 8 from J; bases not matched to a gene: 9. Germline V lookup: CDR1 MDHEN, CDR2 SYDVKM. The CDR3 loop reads CASSLPPGQGLHEQFF. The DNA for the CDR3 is TGTGCCAGCAGTTTACCGCCGGGACAGGGGCTACATGAGCAGTTCTTC.

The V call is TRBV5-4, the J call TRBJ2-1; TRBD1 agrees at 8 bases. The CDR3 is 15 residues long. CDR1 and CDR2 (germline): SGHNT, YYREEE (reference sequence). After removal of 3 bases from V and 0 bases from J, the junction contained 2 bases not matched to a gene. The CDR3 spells CASSSGTGSYNEQFF. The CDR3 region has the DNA TGTGCCAGCAGCTCCGGGACAGGCTCCTACAATGAGCAGTTCTTC. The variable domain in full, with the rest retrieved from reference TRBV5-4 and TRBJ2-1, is ETGVTQSPTHLIKTRGQQVTLRCSSQSGHNTVSWYQQALGQGPQFIFQYYREEENGRGNFPPRFSGLQFPNYSSELNVNALELDDSALYLCASSSGTGSYNEQFFGPGTRLTVL.

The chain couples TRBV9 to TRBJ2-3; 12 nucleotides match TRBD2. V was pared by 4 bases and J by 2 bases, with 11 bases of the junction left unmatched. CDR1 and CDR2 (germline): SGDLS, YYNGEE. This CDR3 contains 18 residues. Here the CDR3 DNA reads TGTGCCAGCAGCTATAGACTAGCGGGAGCCTATAACACAGATACGCAGTATTTT. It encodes CASSYRLAGAYNTDTQYF. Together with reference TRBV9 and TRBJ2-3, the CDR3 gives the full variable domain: DSGVTQTPKHLITATGQRVTLRCSPRSGDLSVYWYQQSLDQGLQFLIQYYNGEERAKGNILERFSAQQFPDLHSELNLSSLELGDSALYFCASSYRLAGAYNTDTQYFGPGTRLTVL.

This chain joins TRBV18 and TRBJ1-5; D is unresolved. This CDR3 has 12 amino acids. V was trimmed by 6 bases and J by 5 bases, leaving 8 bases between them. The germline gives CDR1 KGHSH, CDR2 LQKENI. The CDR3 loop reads CASSREDQPQHF. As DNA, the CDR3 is TGTGCCAGCTCCCGGGAGGATCAGCCCCAGCATTTT.

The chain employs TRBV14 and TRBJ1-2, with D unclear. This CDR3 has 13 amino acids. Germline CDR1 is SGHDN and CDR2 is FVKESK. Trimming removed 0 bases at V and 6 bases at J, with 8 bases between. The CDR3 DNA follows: TGTGCCAGCAGCCAAGATCGGAGGGATGGCTACACCTTC. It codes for CASSQDRRDGYTF.

Here the CDR3 DNA reads TGTGCCAGCAGCTCCCGGACAGATTCCTACGAGCAGTACTTC. Protein sequence: CASSSRTDSYEQYF. The J gene is TRBJ2-7, the V gene TRBV7-9; possibly TRBD1 for D (6 bases). Germline lookup yields CDR1 SEHNR and CDR2 FQNEAQ (reference sequence). This CDR3 spans 14 amino acids. V shed 4 bases and J shed 1 base, with 11 bases lying between them.

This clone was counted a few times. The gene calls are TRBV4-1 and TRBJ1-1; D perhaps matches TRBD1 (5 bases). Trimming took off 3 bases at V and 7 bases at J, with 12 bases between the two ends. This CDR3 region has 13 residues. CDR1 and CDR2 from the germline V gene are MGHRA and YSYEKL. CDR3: CASSHRGLSEAFF. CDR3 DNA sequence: TGCGCCAGCAGCCATAGGGGTCTGAGTGAAGCTTTCTTT.

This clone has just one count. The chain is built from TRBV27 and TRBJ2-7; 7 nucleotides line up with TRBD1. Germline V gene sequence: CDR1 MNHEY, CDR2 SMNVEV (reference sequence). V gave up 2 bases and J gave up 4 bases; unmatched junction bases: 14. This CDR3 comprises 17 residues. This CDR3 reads CASSLTKGTEKEYEQYF. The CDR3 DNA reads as TGTGCCAGCAGTTTAACAAAGGGGACAGAAAAAGAATACGAGCAGTACTTC.

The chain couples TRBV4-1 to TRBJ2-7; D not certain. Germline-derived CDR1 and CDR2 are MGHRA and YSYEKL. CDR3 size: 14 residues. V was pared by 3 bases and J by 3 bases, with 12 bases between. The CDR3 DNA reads TGCGCCAGCAGCCAGCGGAATTTGGGCTACGAGCAGTACTTC. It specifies CASSQRNLGYEQYF.

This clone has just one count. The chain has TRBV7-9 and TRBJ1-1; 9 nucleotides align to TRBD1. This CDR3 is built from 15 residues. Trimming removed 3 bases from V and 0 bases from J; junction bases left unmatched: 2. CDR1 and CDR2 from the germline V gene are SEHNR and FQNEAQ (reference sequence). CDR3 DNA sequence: TGTGCCAGCAGCTTTACAGGGGGCATGAACACTGAAGCTTTCTTT. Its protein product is CASSFTGGMNTEAFF.

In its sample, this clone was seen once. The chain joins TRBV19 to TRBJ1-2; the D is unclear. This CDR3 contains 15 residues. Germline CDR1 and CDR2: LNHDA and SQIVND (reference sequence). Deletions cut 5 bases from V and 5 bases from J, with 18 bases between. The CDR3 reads CASSPSPGYVYGYTF. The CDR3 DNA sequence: TGTGCCAGTAGTCCGTCGCCAGGTTACGTATATGGCTACACCTTC.

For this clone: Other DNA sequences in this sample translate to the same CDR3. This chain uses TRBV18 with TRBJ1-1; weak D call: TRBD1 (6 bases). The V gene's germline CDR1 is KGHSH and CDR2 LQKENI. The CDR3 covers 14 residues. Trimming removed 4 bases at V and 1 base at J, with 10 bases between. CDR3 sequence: CASSLQGQNTEAFF. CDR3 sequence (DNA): TGTGCCAGCTCACTTCAGGGGCAGAACACTGAAGCTTTCTTT.

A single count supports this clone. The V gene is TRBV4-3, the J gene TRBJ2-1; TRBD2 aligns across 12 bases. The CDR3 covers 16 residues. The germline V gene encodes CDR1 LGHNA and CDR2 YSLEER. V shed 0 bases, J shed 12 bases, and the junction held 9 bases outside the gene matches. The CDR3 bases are TGCGCCAGCAGCCAAGATCCACTAGCGGGAGGCACGGGGCAGTTCTTC. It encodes CASSQDPLAGGTGQFF.

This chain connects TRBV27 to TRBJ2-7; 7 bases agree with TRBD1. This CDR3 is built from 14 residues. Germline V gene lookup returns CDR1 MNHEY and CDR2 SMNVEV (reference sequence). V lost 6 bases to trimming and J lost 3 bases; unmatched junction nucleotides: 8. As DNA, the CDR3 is TGTGCCAGCAGCCTATCGACAGGGTTCTACGAGCAGTACTTC. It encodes CASSLSTGFYEQYF.

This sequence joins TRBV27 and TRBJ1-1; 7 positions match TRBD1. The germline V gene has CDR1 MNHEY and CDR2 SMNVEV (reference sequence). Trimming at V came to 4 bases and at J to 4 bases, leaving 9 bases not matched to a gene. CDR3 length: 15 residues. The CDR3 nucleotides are TGTGCCAGCAGTTATCGGACAGGATTGGCCACTGAAGCTTTCTTT. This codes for CASSYRTGLATEAFF.

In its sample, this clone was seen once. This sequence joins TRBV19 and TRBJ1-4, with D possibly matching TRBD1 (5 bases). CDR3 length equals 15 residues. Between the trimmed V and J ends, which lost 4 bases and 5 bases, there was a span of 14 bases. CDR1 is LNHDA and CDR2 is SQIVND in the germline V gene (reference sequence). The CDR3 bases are TGTGCCAGTAGTACAGGGAGGCAGCCGAATGAAAAACTGTTTTTT. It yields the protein CASSTGRQPNEKLFF.

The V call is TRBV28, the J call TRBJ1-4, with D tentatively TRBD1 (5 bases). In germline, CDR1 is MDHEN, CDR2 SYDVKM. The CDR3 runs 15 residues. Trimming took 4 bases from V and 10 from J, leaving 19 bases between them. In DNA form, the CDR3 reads TGTGCCAGCAGTTCCCTGGGCAGGGAACTGGGAAAACTGTTTTTT. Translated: CASSSLGRELGKLFF.

The CDR3 DNA follows: TGTGCCAGCAGTTACTCGATCTCAGGGTACATTCAGTACTTC. It codes for CASSYSISGYIQYF. The chain carries TRBV6-5 and TRBJ2-4; a possible D gene is TRBD1 (5 bases). The CDR3 is made up of 14 amino acids. The V end was cut by 0 bases, the J end by 8 bases, with 11 bases between. CDR1 is MNHEY, CDR2 SVGAGI, per germline.

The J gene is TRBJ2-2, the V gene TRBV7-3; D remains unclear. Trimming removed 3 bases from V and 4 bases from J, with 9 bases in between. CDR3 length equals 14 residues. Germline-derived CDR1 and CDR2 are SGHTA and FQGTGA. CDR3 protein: CASSLSFGTGELFF. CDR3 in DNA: TGTGCCAGCAGCTTGTCATTCGGCACCGGGGAGCTGTTTTTT.